The text below deals with one T cell receptor beta chain. This clonotype was recorded once. Its target antigen remains unknown. An end of the junction differs from the germline gene, which may be a read error. Systemically healthy Caucasian individuals from Russia, some 38 in total and aged about 6 to 90 years, were included as donors. About 9.6 milliliters of peripheral blood were collected from each donor into EDTA-treated Vacutainer tubes. Ficoll-Paque density-gradient centrifugation was used to isolate PBMCs, with at least 6 million per sample. Total RNA, at least 5 micrograms per sample, was extracted from PBMCs with Trizol reagent. The percentages of naive CD45RAhigh/CD27high T cells were determined by flow cytometry on a PBMC aliquot from every donor. This entry comes from a study of blood T cells in healthy people across ages (dated by TCRdb to 2014 to 2015). For context, the study as a whole: In model experiments, roughly one uniquely barcoded TCR beta cDNA molecule per two T cells was captured by template switching. To track age-related changes in TCR beta repertoire diversity, the study relied on deep sequencing normalized with unique cDNA molecular identifiers. The donors were divided into four age groups: young (average about 15 years), middle-aged (about 39), aged (about 60) and long-lived (around 80). To avoid experimental bias, donors of different ages were distributed randomly across sequencing lanes. For two donors (one aged 18 to 30 and one aged 80 or older), the study analyzed two additional independent replicas of 1 million unique cDNA reads from the same blood draw.

Overall study results and their limits: Observed TCR beta diversity per million T cells fell roughly linearly with age, and a significant reduction was already apparent by age approximately 41. Estimates of total diversity based on one million sequenced T cells were considered lower bounds and underestimates. Because donor CMV infection status was unknown, age-related changes in expanded clonotypes were potentially confounded. Compared with the aged group, the long-lived group had more naive CD4+ T cells, fewer expanded clones and increased TCR diversity, suggesting age selection. The percentage of naive T cells measured by flow cytometry correlated strongly with observed TCR beta diversity. Since profiling was done on bulk unsorted PBMCs, naive and antigen-experienced compartments could not be conclusively compared.

The CDR3 measures 15 amino acids from cysteine to phenylalanine. Only the CDR3 region is kept as DNA, spanning 45 bases read in frame from base 1. Via the germline V gene (reference sequence), CDR1 is DFQATT and CDR2 SNEGSKA. Library creation used 5' RACE. TCRdb lists the instrument as Illumina HiSeq 2500. A second PCR of roughly 6 to 11 cycles was run with a J-beta primer mix and a sample-barcoded 5' primer. Each TCR beta cDNA molecule received a unique molecular identifier from a template-switch 5' adaptor carrying 12 random nucleotides. Each sample yielded at least 2.5 million CDR3-containing paired-end reads. First-strand cDNA was synthesized from all RNA with the Mint cDNA synthesis kit, primed by a TRBC-specific oligonucleotide. Following uracil-DNA glycosylase treatment, a first 18-cycle PCR with universal primers M1SS and BC2_uni_R was performed on all cDNA. As for the original processing: Each sample was normalized by randomly selecting 1 million high-quality reads, each carrying a distinct molecular identifier. Reads sharing molecular identifiers were discarded rather than binned into consensus sequences. MiTCR, run with a Q25 quality threshold and the strictest error-elimination algorithm, handled CDR3 identification, clonotype clustering and error correction. A nonparametric unseen species model with Euler transformation was used to estimate a lower bound on total TCR beta diversity. TCRdb trimmed the raw reads at Q25, called clones with MiXCR and kept productive beta chains. Duplicate CDR3 protein sequences are folded into a single record with the most common DNA and genes. None of the V and J calls come from the authors' own analysis; TCRdb made them. The sample table contains fewer than 1,000,000 distinct CDR3 sequences; only one count was recorded for roughly 44% of them. Roughly 18% of the sample belongs to the ten largest clones.

Source material: blood. This chain is built from TRBV20-1 and TRBJ2-3; a tentative D match to TRBD2 spans 5 bases. This clonotype was sampled from a man aged 60-69 years in good health. The CDR3 has the sequence CSTRDIAAAANTQYF. Read as DNA, the sequence is TGCAGTACTAGAGATATAGCCGCGGCGGCAAATACGCAGTATTTT.